This T cell receptor (beta chain) derives from a study of cytomegalovirus exposure and HLA in healthy donors. Use of 60 Vbeta and 13 Jbeta primers characterized the PCR. Assay: immunoSEQ multiplex PCR; the TCRdb copy retains only in-frame clones and omits some. The table has around 210,000 clones, about 77% seen once. This clone was counted once. Healthy bone marrow donors formed the donor group. Sequences were obtained from PBMCs. The receptor comes from a woman in her twenties or thirties in good health and CMV-seronegative.

As DNA, the CDR3 is TGTGCCAGCGGCAACAATCAGCCCCAGCATTTT. Amino acid sequence: CASGNNQPQHF. The genes are TRBV6-1 and TRBJ1-5; D is undetermined. The CDR3 is 11 residues long. The V and J ends lost 8 bases and 3 bases respectively, with 5 bases between them. Germline lookup yields CDR1 MNHNS and CDR2 SASEGT.